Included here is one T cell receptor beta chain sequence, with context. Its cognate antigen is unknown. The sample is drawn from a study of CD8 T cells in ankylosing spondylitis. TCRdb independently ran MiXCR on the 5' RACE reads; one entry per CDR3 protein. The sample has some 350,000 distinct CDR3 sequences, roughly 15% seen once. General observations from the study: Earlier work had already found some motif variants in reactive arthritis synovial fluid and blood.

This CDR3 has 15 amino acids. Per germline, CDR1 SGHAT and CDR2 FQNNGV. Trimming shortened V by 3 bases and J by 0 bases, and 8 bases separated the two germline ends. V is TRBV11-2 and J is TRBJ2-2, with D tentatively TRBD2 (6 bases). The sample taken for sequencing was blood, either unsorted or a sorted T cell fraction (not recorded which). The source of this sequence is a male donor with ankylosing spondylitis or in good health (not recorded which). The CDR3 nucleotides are TGTGCCAGCAGCTTGGGACTCTCGAACACCGGGGAGCTGTTTTTT. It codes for CASSLGLSNTGELFF. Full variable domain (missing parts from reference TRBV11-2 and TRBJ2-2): EAGVAQSPRYKIIEKRQSVAFWCNPISGHATLYWYQQILGQGPKLLIQFQNNGVVDDSQLPKDRFSAERLKGVDSTLKIQPAKLEDSAVYLCASSLGLSNTGELFFGEGSRLTVL.